This is a list of T cell receptor beta chains from one sample in a study of chemoradiotherapy in HPV16-positive cancers. TCRdb keeps only in-frame clones here, not all; method: immunoSEQ multiplex PCR. This repertoire shows tens of thousands of clones, roughly 89% found once; its top ten account for just under 6%. Sequenced material: blood, taken from a patient who underwent chemoradiotherapy. The receptors were gathered from a human donor with HPV-associated anogenital cancer. Both conserved end residues are part of each CDR3. The D gene is left open where the match is weak. Clone size, where shown, is once, few, many, or a class for clones that have expanded.

j_call	clone_size	v_call	d_call	cdr3_nt	cdr3_aa
TRBJ1-1	.	TRBV6-5	.	TGTGCCAGCAGTTACCAGGGGCCAACTGAAGCTTTCTTT	CASSYQGPTEAFF
TRBJ2-3	.	TRBV7-2	.	TGTGCCAGCAGCACATACACAGATACGCAGTATTTT	CASSTYTDTQYF
TRBJ1-1	.	TRBV7-8	TRBD1	TGTGCCAGCAGCGCGGACAGGGGACGAGCGAAAGCTTTCTTT	CASSADRGRAKAFF
TRBJ2-5	.	TRBV5-1	.	TGCGCCAGCAGCTACGACAGGAAAGAGACCCAGTACTTC	CASSYDRKETQYF
TRBJ2-5	.	TRBV7-6	.	TGTGCCAGCAGCTTAGCGTTAGGAGAGACCCAGTACTTC	CASSLALGETQYF
TRBJ1-2	.	TRBV10-3	TRBD1	TGTGCCATCAAGGGGACAGGGACTAACTATGGCTACACCTTC	CAIKGTGTNYGYTF
TRBJ1-5	.	TRBV19	.	TGTGCCAGTAGTATTACCCGCAGGGGCAATCAGCCCCAGCATTTT	CASSITRRGNQPQHF
TRBJ1-4	once	TRBV7-2	TRBD1	TGTGCCAGCAGCTACCACAGGGGAGAACTGTTTTTT	CASSYHRGELFF
TRBJ2-2	.	TRBV5-1	TRBD2	TGCGCCAGCAGCTTCGGGGACTATCCCGGGGAGCTGTTTTTT	CASSFGDYPGELFF
TRBJ2-3	.	TRBV5-4	TRBD2	TGTGCCAGCAGCTCGCCGTTAAGCGGGGGGCCAGATACGCAGTATTTT	CASSSPLSGGPDTQYF